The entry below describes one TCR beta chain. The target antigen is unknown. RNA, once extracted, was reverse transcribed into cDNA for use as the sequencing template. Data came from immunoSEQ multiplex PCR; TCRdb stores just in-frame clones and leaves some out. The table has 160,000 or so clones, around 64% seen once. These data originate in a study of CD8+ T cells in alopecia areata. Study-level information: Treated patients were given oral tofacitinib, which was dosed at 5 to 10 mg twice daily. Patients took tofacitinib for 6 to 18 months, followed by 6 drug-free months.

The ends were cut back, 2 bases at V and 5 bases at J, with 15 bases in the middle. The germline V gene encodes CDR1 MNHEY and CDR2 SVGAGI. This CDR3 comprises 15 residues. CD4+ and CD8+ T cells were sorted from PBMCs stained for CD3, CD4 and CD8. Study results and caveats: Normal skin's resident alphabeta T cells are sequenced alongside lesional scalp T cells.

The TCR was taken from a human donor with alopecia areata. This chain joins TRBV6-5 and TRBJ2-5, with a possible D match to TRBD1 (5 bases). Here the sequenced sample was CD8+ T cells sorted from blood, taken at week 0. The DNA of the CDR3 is TGTGCCAGCAGTTACGGGGCTGGGGATCGGGAGACCCAGTACTTC. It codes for CASSYGAGDRETQYF.